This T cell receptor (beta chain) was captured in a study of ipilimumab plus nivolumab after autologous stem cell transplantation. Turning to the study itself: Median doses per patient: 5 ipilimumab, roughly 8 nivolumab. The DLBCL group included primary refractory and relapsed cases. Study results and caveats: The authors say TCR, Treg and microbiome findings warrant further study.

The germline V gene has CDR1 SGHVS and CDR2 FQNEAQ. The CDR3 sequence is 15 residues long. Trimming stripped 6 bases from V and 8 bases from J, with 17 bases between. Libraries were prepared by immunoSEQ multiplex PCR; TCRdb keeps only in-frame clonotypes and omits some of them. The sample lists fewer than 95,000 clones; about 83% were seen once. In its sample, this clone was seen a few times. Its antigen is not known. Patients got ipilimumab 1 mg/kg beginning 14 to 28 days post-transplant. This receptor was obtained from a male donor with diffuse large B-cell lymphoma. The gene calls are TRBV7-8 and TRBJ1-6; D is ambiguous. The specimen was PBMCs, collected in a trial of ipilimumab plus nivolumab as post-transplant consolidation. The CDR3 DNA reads TGTGCCAGCAGTCCCCGAGGGCGGGCGGATTCACCCCTCCACTTT. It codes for CASSPRGRADSPLHF.